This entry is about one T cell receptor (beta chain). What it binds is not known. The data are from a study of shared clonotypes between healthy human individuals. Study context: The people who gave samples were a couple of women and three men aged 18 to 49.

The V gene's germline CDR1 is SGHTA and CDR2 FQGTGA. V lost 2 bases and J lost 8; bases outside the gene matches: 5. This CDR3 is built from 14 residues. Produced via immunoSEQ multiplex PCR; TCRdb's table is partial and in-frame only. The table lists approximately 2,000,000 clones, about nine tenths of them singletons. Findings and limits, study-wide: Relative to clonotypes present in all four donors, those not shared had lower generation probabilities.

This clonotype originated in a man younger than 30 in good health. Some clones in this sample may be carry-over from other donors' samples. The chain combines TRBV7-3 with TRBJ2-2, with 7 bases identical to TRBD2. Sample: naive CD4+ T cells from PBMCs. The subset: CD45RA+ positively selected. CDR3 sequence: CASSLFAGEGELFF. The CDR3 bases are TGTGCCAGCAGCTTATTTGCGGGAGAGGGGGAGCTGTTTTTT.